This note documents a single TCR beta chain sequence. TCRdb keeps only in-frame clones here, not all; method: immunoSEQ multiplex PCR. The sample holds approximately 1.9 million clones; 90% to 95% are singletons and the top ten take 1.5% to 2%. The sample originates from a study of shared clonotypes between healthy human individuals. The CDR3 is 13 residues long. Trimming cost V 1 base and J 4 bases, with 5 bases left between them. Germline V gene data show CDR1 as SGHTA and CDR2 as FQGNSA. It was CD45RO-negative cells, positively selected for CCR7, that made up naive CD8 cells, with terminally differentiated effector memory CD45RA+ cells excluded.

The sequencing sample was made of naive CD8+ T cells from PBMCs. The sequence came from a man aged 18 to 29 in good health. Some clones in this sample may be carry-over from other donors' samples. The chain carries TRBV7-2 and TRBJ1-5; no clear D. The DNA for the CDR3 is TGTGCCAGCAGCTTAGTGGGTAATCAGCCCCAGCATTTT. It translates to CASSLVGNQPQHF.